These 20 T cell receptor beta chains came from one sample sequenced in a study of T cell changes during pregnancy in multiple sclerosis. Assay: immunoSEQ multiplex PCR; the TCRdb copy retains only in-frame clones and omits some. The data show about 76,000 clones, roughly 93% seen once. The starting material was peripheral blood, obtained in the second trimester of pregnancy. The receptor set was obtained from a female donor with multiple sclerosis, enrolled in a pregnancy study.

The chain has TRBV6-6 and TRBJ2-5; 9 bases line up with TRBD2. Per germline, CDR1 MNHNY and CDR2 SVGAGI (reference sequence). V was clipped by 5 bases and J by 5 bases; unmatched bases: 9. The CDR3 is 15 amino acids. The CDR3 region has the DNA TGTGCCAGCAGTCCCCATAGCGGGAGTAGGGAGACCCAGTACTTC. Translated, it gives CASSPHSGSRETQYF.

This sequence joins TRBV28 and TRBJ1-5, with TRBD1 matching over 8 bases. Looked up from germline, CDR1 is MDHEN and CDR2 is SYDVKM. The V gene end was trimmed by 6 bases and the J gene end by 7 bases; junction bases not matched to a gene: 17. CDR3 length: 17 residues. CDR3 loop: CASSRRYRGKEGQPQHF. The CDR3 region has the DNA TGTGCCAGCAGCCGCAGGTACAGGGGGAAGGAAGGCCAGCCCCAGCATTTT.

The count of this clone is one. V usage is TRBV6-1 and J usage is TRBJ1-5; D remains unclear. V dropped 4 bases and J dropped 2 bases, with 6 bases sitting between them. Germline V lookup: CDR1 MNHNS, CDR2 SASEGT. The CDR3 sequence is 13 residues long. The CDR3 region is CASSVSGNQPQHF. DNA of the CDR3: TGTGCCAGCAGTGTTAGTGGCAATCAGCCCCAGCATTTT.

The V gene is TRBV5-1, the J gene TRBJ2-3, with 7 bases aligning to TRBD1. The J segment lost 0 bases and the V segment lost 5 bases, leaving 3 bases of the junction unmatched. CDR1 and CDR2 from the germline V gene are SGHRS and YFSETQ. CDR3 length equals 14 residues. In DNA form, the CDR3 reads TGCGCCAGCAGGACAGGGCCTAGCACAGATACGCAGTATTTT. It translates to CASRTGPSTDTQYF.

This clone was seen only a few times. V gene TRBV10-1 combines with J gene TRBJ2-7, with TRBD1 matching 8 bases. Germline V gives CDR1 WNHNN, CDR2 SYGVQD (reference sequence). J gave up 2 bases and V 6 bases, and 6 bases lay outside the gene matches. This CDR3 has 14 residues. CDR3: CASRNRGFPYEQYF. As DNA, the CDR3 is TGCGCCAGCAGGAACAGGGGGTTCCCCTACGAGCAGTACTTC.

J is TRBJ2-7 and V is TRBV5-5; 11 nucleotides align to TRBD1. V was clipped by 4 bases and J by 6 bases; unmatched bases: 3. The CDR3 is made up of 13 amino acids. Per germline, CDR1 SGHKS and CDR2 YYEKEE (reference sequence). The chain's CDR3 is CASSGTGGLEQYF. CDR3 coding DNA: TGTGCCAGCAGCGGGACAGGGGGTCTCGAGCAGTACTTC.

This clone has a single count. The rearrangement links TRBV11-3 to TRBJ1-1; D is undetermined. Germline V gives CDR1 SGHNT, CDR2 YENEEA. CDR3 length: 13 residues. The V gene lost 3 bases and the J gene lost 7 bases, with 12 bases spanning the gap. Here the CDR3 reads CASSFGRGIEAFF. The CDR3 DNA sequence: TGTGCCAGCAGCTTTGGGCGAGGGATTGAAGCTTTCTTT. The full variable domain, its missing parts supplied by reference TRBV11-3 and TRBJ1-1, is EAGVVQSPRYKIIEKKQPVAFWCNPISGHNTLYWYLQNLGQGPELLIRYENEEAVDDSQLPKDRFSAERLKGVDSTLKIQPAELGDSAVYLCASSFGRGIEAFFGQGTRLTVV.

The V gene is TRBV5-1, the J gene TRBJ2-1, with D possibly TRBD2 on 5 matching bases. CDR1 SGHRS and CDR2 YFSETQ come from the germline V gene. The V gene lost 2 bases and the J gene lost 8 bases, with 14 bases spanning the gap. The CDR3 is made up of 14 amino acids. CDR3 loop: CASSLGLAGDEQFF. The CDR3 coding sequence is TGCGCCAGCAGCTTAGGGCTAGCAGGAGATGAGCAGTTCTTC.

Note on this clone: This likely comes from a read error, as the CDR3 has no conserved phenylalanine or tryptophan at its end. The chain joins TRBV27 to TRBJ2-6; D is undetermined. This CDR3 is 14 amino acids long. Germline values: CDR1 MNHEY, CDR2 SMNVEV (reference sequence). The germline V and J ends were trimmed by 10 bases and 0 bases, with 10 bases remaining between them. This chain's CDR3 is CATWSYSGANVLTS. The DNA for the CDR3 is TGTGCCACCTGGAGTTACTCTGGGGCCAACGTCCTGACTTCC.

The V gene is TRBV5-1, the J gene TRBJ2-3, with D perhaps matching TRBD2 (5 bases). Per germline, CDR1 SGHRS and CDR2 YFSETQ. Deletions cut 4 bases from V and 5 bases from J, with 11 bases between. The CDR3 is 13 amino acids. The CDR3 DNA reads as TGCGCCAGCAGCGGAGGCACGCTAGATACGCAGTATTTT. It encodes CASSGGTLDTQYF. The full variable domain, with the rest looked up from reference TRBV5-1 and TRBJ2-3, is KAGVTQTPRYLIKTRGQQVTLSCSPISGHRSVSWYQQTPGQGLQFLFEYFSETQRNKGNFPGRFSGRQFSNSRSEMNVSTLELGDSALYLCASSGGTLDTQYFGPGTRLTVL.

The V and J genes are TRBV10-3 and TRBJ2-1; no firm D call. V lost 4 bases and J 4 bases, leaving 8 bases between the germline ends. Germline V gene data show CDR1 as ENHRY and CDR2 as SYGVKD. This CDR3 comprises 13 residues. DNA for the CDR3: TGTGCCATCAGTGTAAACCTATACAATGAGCAGTTCTTC. Translating gives CAISVNLYNEQFF.

This chain joins TRBV6-5 and TRBJ1-3; D is unclear. This CDR3 comprises 11 residues. CDR1 and CDR2 from the germline V gene are MNHEY and SVGAGI. V was pared by 7 bases and J by 2 bases, with 3 bases between. This CDR3 is CASTAGNTIYF. CDR3 nucleotides: TGTGCCAGCACAGCTGGAAACACCATATATTTT.

This sequence joins TRBV7-9 and TRBJ2-7; 10 bases map to TRBD1. V lost 5 bases, J lost 2 bases, and 6 bases stayed unmatched. There are 15 residues in the CDR3. Germline V gene lookup returns CDR1 SEHNR and CDR2 FQNEAQ (reference sequence). The CDR3 region has the DNA TGTGCCAGCAGCCCCCGACAGGGGGCTACCTACGAGCAGTACTTC. It translates to CASSPRQGATYEQYF.

This clone came up once. The chain carries TRBV7-7 and TRBJ2-5; a weak D match, TRBD2 (5 bases). Germline lookup yields CDR1 SSHAT and CDR2 FNYEAQ (reference sequence). The CDR3 has 11 amino acids. The chain's CDR3 is CAVPRGETQYF. The CDR3 bases are TGTGCTGTTCCACGGGGAGAGACCCAGTACTTC.

The chain joins TRBV5-4 to TRBJ2-1, with 8 bases identical to TRBD2. V trimming: 0 bases; J trimming: 7 bases; junction bases outside the gene matches: 3. This CDR3 is built from 14 residues. CDR1 is SGHNT and CDR2 is YYREEE in the germline V gene (reference sequence). As DNA, the CDR3 is TGTGCCAGCAGCTTGGCCGGGGGGGGAAATGAGCAGTTCTTC. It translates to CASSLAGGGNEQFF.

The chain recombines TRBV7-2 with TRBJ1-2; D may be TRBD1 (5 bases). The length of the CDR3 is 13 residues. V lost 2 bases and J 6 bases, leaving 10 bases between the germline ends. Germline CDR1 is SGHTA and CDR2 is FQGNSA. The CDR3 reads CASSLIQVHGYTF. The CDR3 nucleotides are TGTGCCAGCAGCTTAATACAGGTTCATGGCTACACCTTC.

The chain uses TRBV2 and TRBJ1-3, with D perhaps matching TRBD1 (6 bases). The germline CDR1 and CDR2 sequences are SNHLY and FYNNEI. The CDR3 is made up of 15 amino acids. The V end was cut by 4 bases, the J end by 0 bases, with 10 bases between. Written as DNA, the CDR3 is TGTGCCAGCAGTGGGGACACCGTCTCTGGAAACACCATATATTTT. Amino acids: CASSGDTVSGNTIYF.

The chain employs TRBV7-9 and TRBJ2-1, with D perhaps TRBD2 (7 bases). Trimming pared 1 base from V and 7 bases from J, leaving 11 bases between. The germline gives CDR1 SEHNR, CDR2 FQNEAQ (reference sequence). The CDR3 runs 14 residues. Written as DNA, the CDR3 is TGTGCCAGCAGCTTAGAGGGGGGGATGAATGAGCAGTTCTTC. Its protein product is CASSLEGGMNEQFF.

This chain links TRBV5-1 with TRBJ1-3; 8 nucleotides align to TRBD1. Germline assignment: CDR1 SGHRS and CDR2 YFSETQ. V lost 3 bases and J lost 1; bases outside the gene matches: 9. The CDR3 sequence is 17 residues long. The CDR3 bases are TGCGCCAGCAGCTCGACAGGGGCCCTCACGTCTGGAAACACCATATATTTT. Amino acids: CASSSTGALTSGNTIYF.

The V call is TRBV19, the J call TRBJ2-3; 9 nucleotides match TRBD2. Germline V lookup: CDR1 LNHDA, CDR2 SQIVND (reference sequence). The J segment lost 3 bases and the V segment lost 3 bases, leaving 10 bases of the junction unmatched. The CDR3 contains 17 residues. The CDR3 loop is CASSIPTSSGRTDTQYF. The CDR3 nucleotides read TGTGCCAGTAGTATCCCGACTAGTAGCGGGAGAACAGATACGCAGTATTTT.